The present TCR beta chain was sequenced within a study of cytomegalovirus exposure and HLA in healthy donors. Vbeta (60) and Jbeta (13) primers were used in the PCR. Clones were sequenced by immunoSEQ multiplex PCR, and TCRdb holds only the in-frame ones, with some missing. The table records 95,000 to 130,000 clones, 65% to 90% of them present only once. This clone was counted a few times. Its antigen is unidentified. This CDR3 spans 16 amino acids. The ends lost 4 bases at V and 4 bases at J; junction bases unmatched: 2. CDR1 WSHSY and CDR2 SAAADI come from the germline V gene. Study results and caveats: Researchers reported in a later analysis that a missense DCLRE1C variant was tied to TCR beta V- and J-gene trimming. An analysis was carried out later, and it reportedly showed fewer N-insertions in an Asian-associated ancestry cluster than the approximately 610-donor mean. A classifier reportedly called cytomegalovirus status with high sensitivity and specificity.

The chain combines TRBV10-2 with TRBJ2-3; 16 bases map to TRBD2. This TCR was sampled from a woman aged 25 to 39 in good health and CMV-seronegative. The material sequenced was PBMCs. CDR3 nucleotide sequence: TGCGCCAGCAGTGCCGGGACTAGCGGGAGGGCAGATACGCAGTATTTT. This translates into CASSAGTSGRADTQYF.